Sequencing of this T cell receptor beta chain was carried out in a study of cytomegalovirus exposure and HLA in healthy donors. CDR1 is MNHEY and CDR2 is SVGAGI in the germline V gene. The CDR3 extends over 14 amino acids. Points from the study as a whole: TRBV6-2, TRBV6-3 and other indistinguishable V segments were excluded. Cytomegalovirus association was listed for approximately 160 TCR beta chains.

This clone came up a few times. Its antigen is currently unknown. The primer mix had 60 Vbeta and 13 Jbeta primers. Profiled with immunoSEQ multiplex PCR; TCRdb holds only in-frame clones, not every one. The sample contains about 130,000 clones, roughly 66% of which appear only once. Sequenced material: PBMCs. This receptor was obtained from a man in his sixties in good health and CMV-seropositive. V usage is TRBV6-5 and J usage is TRBJ2-5; 11 bases are shared with TRBD1. The DNA end favors TRBJ2-7, so the J call may be wrong. CDR3 coding DNA: TGTGCCAGCAGGGGGACAGGGGGGATCTACGAGCAGTACTTC. It yields the protein CASRGTGGIYEQYF.